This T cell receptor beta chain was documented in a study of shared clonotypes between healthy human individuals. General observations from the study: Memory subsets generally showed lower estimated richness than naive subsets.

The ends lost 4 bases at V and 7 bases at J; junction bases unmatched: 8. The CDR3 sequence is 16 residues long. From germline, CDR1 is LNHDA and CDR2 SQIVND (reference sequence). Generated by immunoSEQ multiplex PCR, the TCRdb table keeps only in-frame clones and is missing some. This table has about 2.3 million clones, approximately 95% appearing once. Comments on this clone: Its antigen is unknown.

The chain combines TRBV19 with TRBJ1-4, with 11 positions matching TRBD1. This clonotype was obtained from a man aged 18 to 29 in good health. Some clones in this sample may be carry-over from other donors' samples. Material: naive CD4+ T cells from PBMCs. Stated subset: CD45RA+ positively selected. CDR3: CASSNIGQGAAEKLFF. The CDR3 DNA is TGTGCCAGTAGTAACATCGGACAGGGGGCCGCTGAAAAACTGTTTTTT. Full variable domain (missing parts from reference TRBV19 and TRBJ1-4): DGGITQSPKYLFRKEGQNVTLSCEQNLNHDAMYWYRQDPGQGLRLIYYSQIVNDFQKGDIAEGYSVSREKKESFPLTVTSAQKNPTAFYLCASSNIGQGAAEKLFFGSGTQLSVL.